This T cell receptor (beta chain) was captured by sequencing in a study of identical twins. From the 5' RACE reads, TCRdb called clonotypes with MiXCR, one entry per CDR3 protein. The data hold approximately 500,000 distinct CDR3 sequences, with roughly 15% observed a single time. V was clipped by 2 bases and J by 2 bases; unmatched bases: 2. Germline V gene data show CDR1 as LNHNV and CDR2 as YYDKDF (reference sequence). This CDR3 spans 14 amino acids. These records were also assigned to another study, of yellow fever vaccine responses in identical twins.

Material: CD4+ T cells sorted from blood. This sequence joins TRBV15 and TRBJ2-5; the match to TRBD2 covers 7 bases. The receptor's source is a young woman in good health. The CDR3 DNA reads TGTGCCACCAGCAGATCGGGACTACAAGAGACCCAGTACTTC. Its protein product is CATSRSGLQETQYF.